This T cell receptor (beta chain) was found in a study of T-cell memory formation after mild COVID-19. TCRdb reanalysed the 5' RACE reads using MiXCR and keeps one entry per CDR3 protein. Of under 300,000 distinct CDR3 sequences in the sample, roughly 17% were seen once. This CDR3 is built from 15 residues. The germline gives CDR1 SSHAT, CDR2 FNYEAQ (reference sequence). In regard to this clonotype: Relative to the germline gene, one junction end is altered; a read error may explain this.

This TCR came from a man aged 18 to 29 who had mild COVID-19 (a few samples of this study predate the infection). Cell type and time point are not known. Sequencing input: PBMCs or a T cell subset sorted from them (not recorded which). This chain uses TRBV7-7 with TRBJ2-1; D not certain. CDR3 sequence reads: CASSSDLGSYNEQFF. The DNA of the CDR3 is TGTGCTAGCAGCTCAGACTTGGGCTCCTACAATGAGCAGTTCTTC.